The 27 T cell receptor beta chains given below trace back to one sample, sequenced in a study of T cell responses to AZD1222 COVID-19 vaccine. Profiling relied on immunoSEQ multiplex PCR, and the TCRdb table lists in-frame clones only, not all of them. Among 100,000 to 150,000 clones listed, 90% were seen once. The sample was peripheral blood, taken on day 0 of AZD1222 vaccination. Receptor source: an adult in good health.

This clone was counted a single time. The rearrangement joins TRBV18 to TRBJ1-5; perhaps TRBD1 as D (6 bases). Germline V CDR1 and CDR2: KGHSH, LQKENI. V dropped 0 bases and J dropped 2 bases, with 11 bases sitting between them. The CDR3 sequence is 16 residues long. CDR3 sequence reads: CASSPPFAGGNQPQHF. The CDR3 coding sequence is TGTGCCAGCTCACCACCGTTCGCAGGGGGCAATCAGCCCCAGCATTTT.

This clone came up once. The chain joins TRBV5-5 to TRBJ1-1; 10 bases line up with TRBD1. The trim removed 3 bases at V and 0 bases at J, leaving 8 bases unmatched. CDR1 and CDR2 (germline): SGHKS, YYEKEE (reference sequence). The CDR3 length is 17 residues. CDR3 loop: CASSWSGTGALNTEAFF. CDR3 coding DNA: TGTGCCAGCAGCTGGTCCGGGACAGGGGCGTTGAACACTGAAGCTTTCTTT.

The V gene is TRBV28, the J gene TRBJ1-3, with D maybe TRBD1 (5 bases). V lost 2 bases, J lost 0 bases, and 11 bases lay in between. This CDR3 region has 16 residues. Looked up from germline, CDR1 is MDHEN and CDR2 is SYDVKM. CDR3 DNA: TGTGCCAGCAGTTTACCGGGACGAAGCTCTGGAAACACCATATATTTT. Translated, it gives CASSLPGRSSGNTIYF.

V is TRBV5-6 and J is TRBJ2-1, with 9 nucleotides matching TRBD2. Germline V lookup: CDR1 SGHDT, CDR2 YYEEEE. V was pared by 4 bases and J by 4 bases, with 9 bases of the junction left unmatched. CDR3 length equals 16 residues. The CDR3 region is CASSLWAGGRYNEQFF. The CDR3 DNA is TGTGCCAGCAGCCTTTGGGCGGGGGGGCGGTACAATGAGCAGTTCTTC.

The chain couples TRBV5-1 to TRBJ1-1; tentative D call: TRBD1 (5 bases). The germline gives CDR1 SGHRS, CDR2 YFSETQ. V shed 1 base and J shed 1 base, with 8 bases lying between them. The CDR3 has 14 residues. The CDR3 DNA reads TGCGCCAGCAGCTTGAGAACAGGGAACACTGAAGCTTTCTTT. Its translation: CASSLRTGNTEAFF.

The chain employs TRBV5-1 and TRBJ2-7, with a tentative D call TRBD2 (6 bases). Trimming shortened V by 4 bases and J by 5 bases, and 22 bases separated the two germline ends. Germline CDR1 is SGHRS and CDR2 is YFSETQ. This CDR3 spans 16 amino acids. The DNA of the CDR3 is TGCGCCAGCAGCCCGGGGGTTGTTGGGGGTCACGACGAGCAGTACTTC. Translation: CASSPGVVGGHDEQYF.

The J gene is TRBJ1-1, the V gene TRBV11-1; D ambiguous. Per germline, CDR1 SGHAT and CDR2 FQDESV (reference sequence). CDR3 length: 12 amino acids. V dropped 2 bases and J dropped 0 bases, with 1 base sitting between them. Here the CDR3 DNA reads TGTGCCAGCAGCTTAATGAACACTGAAGCTTTCTTT. It translates to CASSLMNTEAFF.

The chain carries TRBV5-1 and TRBJ2-1; D might be TRBD1 (5 bases). The CDR3 consists of 20 residues. V was pared by 4 bases and J by 0 bases, with 26 bases between. Germline loops: CDR1 SGHRS, CDR2 YFSETQ. The CDR3 reads CASSAPLPSTDRSSYNEQFF. CDR3 coding DNA: TGCGCCAGCAGCGCGCCTTTGCCCTCGACTGACAGAAGCTCCTACAATGAGCAGTTCTTC.

This clone was observed once. DNA for the CDR3: TGTGACCAACCTCGGGGGTCCTACGAGCAGTACTTC. This sequence encodes CDQPRGSYEQYF. V gene TRBV21-1 combines with J gene TRBJ2-7; the D call TRBD2 from the table was never checked on the DNA. TRBV21-1 is listed as a pseudogene. The CDR3 consists of 12 residues.

The chain couples TRBV11-3 to TRBJ2-7, with D unresolved. The CDR3 contains 13 residues. CDR1 is SGHNT, CDR2 YENEEA, per germline. Trimming took 6 bases from V and 3 from J, leaving 12 bases between them. CDR3 coding DNA: TGTGCCAGCAGTAGGACCGCAAACTACGAGCAGTACTTC. It encodes CASSRTANYEQYF.

V is TRBV19 and J is TRBJ1-1, with a tentative D call TRBD1 (5 bases). This CDR3 is 15 amino acids long. V was cut by 3 bases and J by 4 bases, with 15 bases left in between. Germline CDR1 and CDR2: LNHDA and SQIVND (reference sequence). CDR3 in amino acids: CASSISGGVGTEAFF. Here the CDR3 DNA reads TGTGCCAGTAGTATTTCTGGGGGTGTAGGCACTGAAGCTTTCTTT.

The CDR3 region has the DNA TGTGCCAGCAGCTTACTCAGGCAGAACACTGAAGCTTTCTTT. It translates to CASSLLRQNTEAFF. The V call is TRBV5-6, the J call TRBJ1-1; D is unclear. The CDR3 contains 14 residues. Germline assignment: CDR1 SGHDT and CDR2 YYEEEE. The V and J ends lost 2 bases and 1 base respectively, with 9 bases between them. Using reference TRBV5-6 and TRBJ1-1 for the parts outside the CDR3, the full variable domain is DAGVTQSPTHLIKTRGQQVTLRCSPKSGHDTVSWYQQALGQGPQFIFQYYEEEERQRGNFPDRFSGHQFPNYSSELNVNALLLGDSALYLCASSLLRQNTEAFFGQGTRLTVV.

The chain recombines TRBV5-4 with TRBJ1-5; D not resolved. The V end lost 2 bases, the J end lost 2 bases, and 2 bases lay between the germline ends. The germline gives CDR1 SGHNT, CDR2 YYREEE (reference sequence). CDR3 length: 12 residues. CDR3: CASSFGNQPQHF. CDR3 bases: TGTGCCAGCAGCTTCGGCAATCAGCCCCAGCATTTT.

This chain connects TRBV5-6 to TRBJ1-4, with TRBD1 matching over 9 bases. The CDR3 loop spans 14 amino acids. The germline gives CDR1 SGHDT, CDR2 YYEEEE. V gave up 3 bases and J gave up 5 bases; unmatched junction bases: 2. CDR3 sequence: CASSYGTGNEKLFF. The CDR3 DNA is TGTGCCAGCAGCTACGGGACAGGGAATGAAAAACTGTTTTTT.

The chain is built from TRBV6-5 and TRBJ2-4; possible D gene TRBD1, 6 bases. The CDR3 has 14 residues. V was clipped by 2 bases and J by 4 bases, with 9 bases between them. From germline, CDR1 is MNHEY and CDR2 SVGAGI. The CDR3 loop reads CASSYDRGKNIQYF. The DNA of the CDR3 is TGTGCCAGCAGTTACGATAGGGGGAAAAACATTCAGTACTTC.

The V and J genes are TRBV12-3 or TRBV12-4 and TRBJ2-5; D is ambiguous. The CDR3 runs to 11 residues. V was cut by 3 bases and J by 4 bases, with 3 bases left in between. The CDR3 loop reads CASSFRETQYF. CDR3 nucleotides: TGTGCCAGCAGTTTTCGAGAGACCCAGTACTTC.

V is TRBV7-8 and J is TRBJ1-6; TRBD1 agrees at 10 bases. CDR1 is SGHVS and CDR2 is FQNEAQ in the germline V gene. The CDR3 loop spans 16 amino acids. V shed 0 bases and J 7 bases; nucleotides not matched to a gene: 3. CDR3 residues: CASSLATGGWNSPLHF. The CDR3 bases are TGTGCCAGCAGCTTAGCGACAGGGGGCTGGAATTCACCCCTCCACTTT.

The V call is TRBV10-3, the J call TRBJ1-2; D not resolved. Germline lookup yields CDR1 ENHRY and CDR2 SYGVKD. The ends were cut back, 4 bases at V and 5 bases at J, with 11 bases in the middle. The CDR3 length is 13 residues. The CDR3 protein is CAISGVREYGYTF. The CDR3 DNA follows: TGTGCCATCAGTGGAGTCAGAGAGTATGGCTACACCTTC.

The chain combines TRBV24-1 with TRBJ1-2; TRBD1 matches 8 bases. CDR1 KGHDR and CDR2 SFDVKD come from the germline V gene. Trimming removed 5 bases from V and 7 bases from J; junction bases left unmatched: 5. This CDR3 has 13 residues. For the CDR3, the DNA is TGTGCCACCAGTGTACAGGGGGGTGGTGGCTACACCTTC. Translation gives CATSVQGGGGYTF.

This chain uses TRBV7-9 with TRBJ2-5; the match to TRBD2 covers 13 bases. This CDR3 has 18 amino acids. V was clipped by 3 bases and J by 1 base; unmatched bases: 8. The germline V gene has CDR1 SEHNR and CDR2 FQNEAQ (reference sequence). The CDR3, as DNA: TGTGCCAGCAGCTTGCCCGGGACTAGCGGGGAGTTCCAAGAGACCCAGTACTTC. Encoded protein: CASSLPGTSGEFQETQYF. Full variable domain (outside the CDR3, taken from reference TRBV7-9 and TRBJ2-5): DTGVSQNPRHKITKRGQNVTFRCDPISEHNRLYWYRQTLGQGPEFLTYFQNEAQLEKSRLLSDRFSAERPKGSFSTLEIQRTEQGDSAMYLCASSLPGTSGEFQETQYFGPGTRLLVL.

This CDR3 reads CASSPFRGRGSATDTQYF. CDR3 sequence (DNA): TGCGCCAGCAGCCCGTTTCGGGGCAGGGGGTCCGCCACAGATACGCAGTATTTT. The J gene is TRBJ2-3, the V gene TRBV5-1; 7 positions agree with TRBD1. Germline CDR1 reads SGHRS; CDR2 reads YFSETQ. The CDR3 length is 18 residues. V was pared by 4 bases and J by 2 bases, with 16 bases of the junction left unmatched.

This chain links TRBV5-1 with TRBJ2-7; D gene unclear. The V gene lost 4 bases and the J gene lost 7 bases, with 9 bases spanning the gap. Germline CDR1 reads SGHRS; CDR2 reads YFSETQ. The CDR3 length is 11 residues. The CDR3 here is CASSMGPEQYF. The CDR3 coding sequence is TGCGCCAGCAGCATGGGCCCGGAGCAGTACTTC. Full variable domain (rest looked up from reference TRBV5-1 and TRBJ2-7): KAGVTQTPRYLIKTRGQQVTLSCSPISGHRSVSWYQQTPGQGLQFLFEYFSETQRNKGNFPGRFSGRQFSNSRSEMNVSTLELGDSALYLCASSMGPEQYFGPGTRLTVT.

This chain connects TRBV7-3 to TRBJ1-1; D unclear. V was cut by 2 bases and J by 7 bases, with 20 bases left in between. The CDR3 is 16 residues long. Germline V gene data show CDR1 as SGHTA and CDR2 as FQGTGA. This CDR3 reads CASSLGPLGEAYEAFF. The CDR3 nucleotides are TGTGCCAGCAGCTTAGGACCCCTCGGGGAGGCCTATGAAGCTTTCTTT. Based on the CDR3 plus reference TRBV7-3 and TRBJ1-1, the full variable domain is GAGVSQTPSNKVTEKGKYVELRCDPISGHTALYWYRQSLGQGPEFLIYFQGTGAADDSGLPNDRFFAVRPEGSVSTLKIQRTERGDSAVYLCASSLGPLGEAYEAFFGQGTRLTVV.

V and J are TRBV5-4 and TRBJ2-7; no reliable D call. Trimming took 2 bases from V and 0 from J, leaving 6 bases between them. Germline CDR1 and CDR2: SGHNT and YYREEE (reference sequence). The CDR3 runs 13 residues. The CDR3 nucleotides are TGTGCCAGCAGCTTAAGTTCCTCCTACGAGCAGTACTTC. It codes for CASSLSSSYEQYF. Supplemented by reference TRBV5-4 and TRBJ2-7, the full variable domain reads ETGVTQSPTHLIKTRGQQVTLRCSSQSGHNTVSWYQQALGQGPQFIFQYYREEENGRGNFPPRFSGLQFPNYSSELNVNALELDDSALYLCASSLSSSYEQYFGPGTRLTVT.

This chain connects TRBV7-6 to TRBJ1-6, with 8 bases aligning to TRBD1. This CDR3 has 15 amino acids. Looked up from germline, CDR1 is SGHVS and CDR2 is FNYEAQ. J was trimmed by 7 bases and V by 2 bases; bases with no gene match: 4. CDR3 coding DNA: TGTGCCAGCAGCTTACGGCAGGGGGCAAATTCACCCCTCCACTTT. It yields the protein CASSLRQGANSPLHF.

This chain links TRBV6-2 or TRBV6-3 with TRBJ2-1; D ambiguous. Germline values: CDR1 MNHEY, CDR2 SVGEGT. Trimming took off 3 bases at V and 10 bases at J, with 7 bases between the two ends. This CDR3 contains 11 residues. The CDR3 bases are TGTGCCAGCAGTTATACAACAGAGCAGTTCTTC. Translation: CASSYTTEQFF.

The chain's CDR3 is CASSYSQGPQNTEAFF. CDR3 coding DNA: TGTGCCAGCAGTTACTCCCAGGGGCCCCAGAACACTGAAGCTTTCTTT. The chain carries TRBV6-5 and TRBJ1-1; D is perhaps TRBD1 (6 bases). This CDR3 has 16 residues. Germline V gene data show CDR1 as MNHEY and CDR2 as SVGAGI. V was shortened by 0 bases and J by 1 base, with 12 bases between the two germline ends.